Listed below are T cell receptor beta chains from one sample, sequenced in a study of TIL therapy for anti-PD-1-resistant metastatic lung cancer. Assay: immunoSEQ multiplex PCR; the TCRdb copy retains only in-frame clones and omits some. Seen here are 55,000 to 65,000 clones, 73% observed once, and the top ten hold around 1.7%. Sequencing was performed on blood, taken at baseline. These receptors were taken from a person between 30 and 80 years old with non-small cell lung cancer. Each CDR3 is given with its conserved first and last residue. A D gene is named only where the DNA matches it firmly. The size of a clone is reported for some rows only, either as once, few or many, or as a class for expanded clones.

D: TRBD2
size: .
V: TRBV9
J: TRBJ2-5
CDR3: CASSPWTSGGTGKETQYF
DNA: TGTGCCAGCAGCCCGTGGACTAGCGGGGGGACGGGAAAAGAGACCCAGTACTTC

D: TRBD2
size: .
V: TRBV4-3
J: TRBJ2-7
CDR3: CASSQVAGAVDEQYF
DNA: TGCGCCAGCAGCCAAGTAGCGGGAGCGGTGGATGAGCAGTACTTC

D: .
size: .
V: TRBV6-6
J: TRBJ1-1
CDR3: CASSPRVGGSGTEAFF
DNA: TGTGCCAGCAGTCCACGGGTCGGGGGTTCGGGCACTGAAGCTTTCTTT

D: .
size: .
V: TRBV2
J: TRBJ1-4
CDR3: CASSERGSPTNEKLFF
DNA: TGTGCCAGCAGTGAACGGGGGTCACCAACTAATGAAAAACTGTTTTTT

D: .
size: .
V: TRBV7-8
J: TRBJ1-1
CDR3: CASSLAPRGVNTEAFF
DNA: TGTGCCAGCAGCTTAGCCCCCCGGGGGGTCAACACTGAAGCTTTCTTT

D: TRBD2
size: .
V: TRBV7-2
J: TRBJ2-1
CDR3: CASSSIRGTSGRFNEQFF
DNA: TGTGCCAGCAGCTCCATCAGAGGGACTAGCGGGAGGTTTAATGAGCAGTTCTTC

D: .
size: .
V: TRBV28
J: TRBJ2-5
CDR3: CASSLVLAETQYF
DNA: TGTGCCAGCAGTTTGGTCCTAGCCGAGACCCAGTACTTC

D: TRBD2
size: .
V: TRBV4-3
J: TRBJ2-3
CDR3: CASSPLAGAGDTQYF
DNA: TGCGCCAGCAGCCCGTTAGCGGGGGCGGGAGATACGCAGTATTTT

D: .
size: .
V: TRBV7-6
J: TRBJ1-5
CDR3: CASSLGDSNQPQHF
DNA: TGTGCCAGCAGCTTAGGGGATAGCAATCAGCCCCAGCATTTT

D: .
size: .
V: TRBV6-6
J: TRBJ1-5
CDR3: CASTLDTSNQPQHF
DNA: TGTGCCAGCACTCTAGACACCAGCAATCAGCCCCAGCATTTT

D: .
size: .
V: TRBV11-2
J: TRBJ2-1
CDR3: CASSSRGGYNEQFF
DNA: TGTGCCAGCAGCTCAAGAGGGGGATACAATGAGCAGTTCTTC

D: .
size: .
V: TRBV11-3
J: TRBJ2-1
CDR3: CASSLAVDNEQFF
DNA: TGTGCCAGCAGCTTGGCTGTCGACAATGAGCAGTTCTTC

D: .
size: once
V: TRBV7-2
J: TRBJ2-5
CDR3: CASSFTGLETQYF
DNA: TGTGCCAGCAGCTTCACAGGGTTGGAGACCCAGTACTTC

D: .
size: .
V: TRBV18
J: TRBJ2-2
CDR3: CASSPTLGTGELFF
DNA: TGTGCCAGCTCACCAACACTAGGCACCGGGGAGCTGTTTTTT

D: .
size: .
V: TRBV28
J: TRBJ1-6
CDR3: CASSKENSPLHF
DNA: TGTGCCAGCAGTAAGGAGAATTCACCCCTCCACTTT

D: .
size: .
V: TRBV2
J: TRBJ2-2
CDR3: CASSGQARGELFF
DNA: TGTGCCAGCAGTGGACAGGCCCGTGGGGAGCTGTTTTTT

D: .
size: once
V: TRBV5-8
J: TRBJ1-4
CDR3: CASSLGQTNEKLFF
DNA: TGTGCCAGCAGCTTAGGGCAGACTAATGAAAAACTGTTTTTT

D: .
size: few
V: TRBV12-5
J: TRBJ2-1
CDR3: CASGLTRRKVGNEQFF
DNA: TGTGCTAGTGGTTTGACCCGTCGGAAGGTTGGGAATGAGCAGTTCTTC

D: .
size: .
V: TRBV15
J: TRBJ1-4
CDR3: CATSIPKGGAEEKLFF
DNA: TGTGCCACCAGCATCCCTAAGGGGGGCGCTGAGGAAAAACTGTTTTTT

D: .
size: .
V: TRBV6-5
J: TRBJ1-4
CDR3: CASRGTDATNEKLFF
DNA: TGTGCCAGCAGAGGGACCGACGCAACTAATGAAAAACTGTTTTTT

D: TRBD1
size: few
V: TRBV7-8
J: TRBJ1-4
CDR3: CASSFRPGQALTGLFF
DNA: TGTGCCAGCAGCTTCCGACCGGGACAGGCATTAACGGGGCTGTTTTTT

D: TRBD1
size: .
V: TRBV7-9
J: TRBJ1-2
CDR3: CASSRGDRGNYGYTF
DNA: TGTGCCAGCAGCCGGGGGGACAGGGGCAACTATGGCTACACCTTC

D: .
size: .
V: TRBV7-9
J: TRBJ2-5
CDR3: CASTPQRVQYF
DNA: TGTGCCAGCACCCCGCAGAGGGTTCAGTACTTC

D: TRBD1
size: .
V: TRBV10-3
J: TRBJ1-1
CDR3: CASSFYRGTLNTEAFF
DNA: TGTGCCAGCAGTTTCTACAGGGGCACCCTGAACACTGAAGCTTTCTTT

D: .
size: .
V: TRBV7-2
J: TRBJ1-1
CDR3: CASGKNTEAFF
DNA: TGTGCCAGCGGAAAAAACACTGAAGCTTTCTTT

D: TRBD2
size: .
V: TRBV11-3
J: TRBJ2-3
CDR3: CASSLYASGGPADTQYF
DNA: TGTGCCAGCAGCTTATACGCTAGCGGGGGGCCCGCAGATACGCAGTATTTT

D: .
size: medium-sized
V: TRBV28
J: TRBJ1-2
CDR3: CASSRQAQDYGYTF
DNA: TGTGCCAGCAGCCGACAGGCCCAGGACTATGGCTACACCTTC

D: TRBD2
size: .
V: TRBV2
J: TRBJ2-1
CDR3: CASITGTSVDNEQFF
DNA: TGTGCCAGCATTACCGGGACTAGCGTAGACAATGAGCAGTTCTTC

D: .
size: .
V: TRBV5-6
J: TRBJ1-2
CDR3: CASSPPGPGETF
DNA: TGTGCCAGCAGCCCACCAGGGCCAGGGGAAACCTTC

D: TRBD1
size: .
V: TRBV7-8
J: TRBJ2-5
CDR3: CASSPRGQVQETQYF
DNA: TGTGCCAGCAGCCCCAGAGGACAGGTCCAAGAGACCCAGTACTTC

D: .
size: .
V: TRBV9
J: TRBJ2-1
CDR3: CASSVADSYNEQFF
DNA: TGTGCCAGCAGCGTAGCGGACTCCTACAATGAGCAGTTCTTC

D: .
size: .
V: TRBV28
J: TRBJ1-1
CDR3: CASSSLGDRTEAFF
DNA: TGTGCCAGCAGTTCTCTGGGAGATAGAACTGAAGCTTTCTTT

D: .
size: .
V: TRBV4-3
J: TRBJ2-1
CDR3: CASSQTLGNEQFF
DNA: TGCGCCAGCAGCCAGACTCTAGGGAATGAGCAGTTCTTC

D: .
size: .
V: TRBV28
J: TRBJ1-1
CDR3: CASSLVQPTEGAFF
DNA: TGTGCCAGCAGTTTAGTCCAGCCCACCGAGGGGGCTTTCTTT

D: .
size: .
V: TRBV4-3
J: TRBJ1-2
CDR3: CASSQDRSADNYGYTF
DNA: TGCGCCAGCAGCCAAGATCGGTCAGCAGACAACTATGGCTACACCTTC

D: .
size: .
V: TRBV19
J: TRBJ1-1
CDR3: CATTTRGRADEAFF
DNA: TGTGCCACCACTACTAGAGGCCGGGCCGATGAAGCTTTCTTT

D: TRBD1
size: .
V: TRBV19
J: TRBJ2-5
CDR3: CASSPGDRSRETQYF
DNA: TGTGCCAGTAGTCCGGGGGACAGGAGTAGAGAGACCCAGTACTTC

D: TRBD1
size: once
V: TRBV9
J: TRBJ2-4
CDR3: CASSGGQDLNIQYF
DNA: TGTGCCAGCAGTGGTGGACAGGACCTAAACATTCAGTACTTC

D: .
size: few
V: TRBV11-3
J: TRBJ1-6
CDR3: CASSPGWDSPLHF
DNA: TGTGCCAGCAGCCCCGGCTGGGATTCACCCCTCCACTTT